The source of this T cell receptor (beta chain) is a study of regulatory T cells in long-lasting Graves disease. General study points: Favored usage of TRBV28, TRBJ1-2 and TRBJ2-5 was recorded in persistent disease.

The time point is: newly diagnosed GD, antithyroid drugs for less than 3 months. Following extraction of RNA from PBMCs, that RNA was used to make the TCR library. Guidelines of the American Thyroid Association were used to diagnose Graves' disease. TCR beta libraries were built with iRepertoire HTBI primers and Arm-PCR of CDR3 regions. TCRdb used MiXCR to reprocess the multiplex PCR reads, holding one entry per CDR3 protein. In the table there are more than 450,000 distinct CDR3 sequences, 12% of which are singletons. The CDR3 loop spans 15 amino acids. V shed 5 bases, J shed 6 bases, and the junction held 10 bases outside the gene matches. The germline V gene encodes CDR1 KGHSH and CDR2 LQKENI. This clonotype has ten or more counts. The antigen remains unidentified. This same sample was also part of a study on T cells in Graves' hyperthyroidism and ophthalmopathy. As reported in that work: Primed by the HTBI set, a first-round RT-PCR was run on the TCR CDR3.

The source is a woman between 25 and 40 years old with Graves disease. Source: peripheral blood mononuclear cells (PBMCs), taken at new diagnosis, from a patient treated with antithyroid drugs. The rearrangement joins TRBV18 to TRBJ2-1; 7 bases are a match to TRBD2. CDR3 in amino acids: CASSSKREVGNEQFF. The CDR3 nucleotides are TGTGCCAGCTCATCGAAACGGGAGGTGGGCAATGAGCAGTTCTTC.